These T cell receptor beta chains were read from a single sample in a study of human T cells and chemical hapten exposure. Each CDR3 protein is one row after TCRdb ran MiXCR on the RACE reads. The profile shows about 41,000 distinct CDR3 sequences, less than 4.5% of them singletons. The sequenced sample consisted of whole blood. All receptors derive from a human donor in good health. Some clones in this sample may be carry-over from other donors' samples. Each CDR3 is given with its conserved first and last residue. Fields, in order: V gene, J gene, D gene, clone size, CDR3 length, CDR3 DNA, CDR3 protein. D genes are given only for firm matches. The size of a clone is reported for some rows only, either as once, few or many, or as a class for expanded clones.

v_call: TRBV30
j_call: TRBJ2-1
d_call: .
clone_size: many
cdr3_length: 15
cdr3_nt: TGTGCCTGGAGTTTGCAAAGTTTCTCCTACAATGAGCAGTTCTTC
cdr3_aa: CAWSLQSFSYNEQFF

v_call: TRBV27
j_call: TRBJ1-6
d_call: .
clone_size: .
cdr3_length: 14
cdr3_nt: TGTGCCAGCAGTCCCTGGGTTGGGGATTCACCCCTCCACTTT
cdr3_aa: CASSPWVGDSPLHF

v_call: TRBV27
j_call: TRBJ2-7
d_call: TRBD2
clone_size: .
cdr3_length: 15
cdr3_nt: TGTGCCAGCAGTTTATCGGGGGGGTATCCCTACGAGCAGTACTTC
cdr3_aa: CASSLSGGYPYEQYF

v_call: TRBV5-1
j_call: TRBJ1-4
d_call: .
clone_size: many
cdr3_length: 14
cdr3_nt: TGCGCCAGCAGCTTGGCCTCTACAGTCGGAGAACTGTTTTTT
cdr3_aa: CASSLASTVGELFF

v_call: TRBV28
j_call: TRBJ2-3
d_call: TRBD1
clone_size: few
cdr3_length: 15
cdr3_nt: TGTGCCAGCAGCCGTGGACAGGGGGGCACAGATACGCAGTATTTT
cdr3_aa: CASSRGQGGTDTQYF

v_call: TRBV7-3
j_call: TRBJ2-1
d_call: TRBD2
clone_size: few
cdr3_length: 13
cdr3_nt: TGTGCCAGCAGCTCCATTAGCGGGAATGAGCAGTTCTTC
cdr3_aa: CASSSISGNEQFF

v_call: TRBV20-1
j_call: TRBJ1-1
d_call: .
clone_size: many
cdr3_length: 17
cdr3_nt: TGCAGTGCTAGCGATTTAAGGGCCCGCCCTTTGGGCACTGAAGCTTTCTTT
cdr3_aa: CSASDLRARPLGTEAFF

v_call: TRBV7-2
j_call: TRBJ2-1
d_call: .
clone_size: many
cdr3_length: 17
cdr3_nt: TGTGCCAGCAGCTTAGAGATTAGGGAAAGCTCCTACAATGAGCAGTTCTTC
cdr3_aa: CASSLEIRESSYNEQFF

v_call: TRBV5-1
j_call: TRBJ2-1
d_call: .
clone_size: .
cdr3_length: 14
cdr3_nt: TGCGCCAGCAGCTTGGAAAGGGCCGCCGATGAGCAGTTCTTC
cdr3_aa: CASSLERAADEQFF

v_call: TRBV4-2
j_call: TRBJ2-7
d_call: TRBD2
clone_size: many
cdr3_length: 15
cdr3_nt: TGTGCCAGCAGCCACCCGACTAGCGGGAAGGACGAGCAGTACTTC
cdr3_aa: CASSHPTSGKDEQYF

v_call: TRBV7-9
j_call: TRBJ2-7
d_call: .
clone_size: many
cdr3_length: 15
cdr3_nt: TGTGCCAGCAGCTTAGTTGGGTCTGCGGAAAAAGAGCAGTACTTC
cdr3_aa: CASSLVGSAEKEQYF

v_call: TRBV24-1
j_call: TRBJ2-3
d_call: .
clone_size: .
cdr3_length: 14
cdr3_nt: TGTGCCACCAGTGAATCCGGGAACACAGATACGCAGTATTTT
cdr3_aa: CATSESGNTDTQYF

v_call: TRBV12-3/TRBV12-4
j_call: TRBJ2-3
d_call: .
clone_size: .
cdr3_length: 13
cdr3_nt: TGTGCCAGCAGACAGGACAGCACAGATACGCAGTATTTT
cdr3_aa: CASRQDSTDTQYF

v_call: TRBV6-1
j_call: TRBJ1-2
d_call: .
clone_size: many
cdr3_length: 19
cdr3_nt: TGTGCCAGCAGTGAGCCCCTAACTGGGAAGCTGGGAGCTAACTATGGCTACACCTTC
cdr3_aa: CASSEPLTGKLGANYGYTF

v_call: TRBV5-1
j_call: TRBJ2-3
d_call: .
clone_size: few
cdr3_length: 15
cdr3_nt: TGCGCCAGCAGCGCGGGTCGGGGCCCCACAGATACGCAGTATTTT
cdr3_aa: CASSAGRGPTDTQYF

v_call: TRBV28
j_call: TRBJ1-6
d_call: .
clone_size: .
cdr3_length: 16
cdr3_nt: TGTGCCAGCAGTTCCCTCACGAGCTCCTATAATTCACCCCTCCACTTT
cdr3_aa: CASSSLTSSYNSPLHF

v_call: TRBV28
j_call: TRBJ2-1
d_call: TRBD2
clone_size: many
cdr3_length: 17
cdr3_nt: TGTGCCAGCAGTTTAAGCTACCGGACTAGCGGGAATCCTGAGCAGTTCTTC
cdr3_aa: CASSLSYRTSGNPEQFF

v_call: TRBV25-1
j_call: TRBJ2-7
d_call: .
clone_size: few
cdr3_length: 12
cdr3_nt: TGTGCCAGCAGGCGGGGAGACTACGAGCAGTACTTC
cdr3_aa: CASRRGDYEQYF

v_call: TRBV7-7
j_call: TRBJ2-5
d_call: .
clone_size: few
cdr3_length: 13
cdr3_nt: TGTGCTAGCAGCTCAGCCACTACGGGGACCCAGTACTTC
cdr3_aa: CASSSATTGTQYF

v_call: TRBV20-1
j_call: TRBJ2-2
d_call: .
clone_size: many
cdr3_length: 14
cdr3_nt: TGCAGTGCTAGAGATGCTAGCAGTCCCGGGGAGCTGTTTTTT
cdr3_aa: CSARDASSPGELFF

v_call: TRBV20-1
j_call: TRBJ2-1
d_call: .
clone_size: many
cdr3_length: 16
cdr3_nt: TGCAGTGCTAGCCAGCTATCAGCGGGTGACTACAATGAGCAGTTCTTC
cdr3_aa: CSASQLSAGDYNEQFF

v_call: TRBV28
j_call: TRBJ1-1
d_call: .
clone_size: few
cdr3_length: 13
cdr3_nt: TGTGCCAGCAGGTATTCCGGGACACGAGAAGCTTTCTTT
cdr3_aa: CASRYSGTREAFF

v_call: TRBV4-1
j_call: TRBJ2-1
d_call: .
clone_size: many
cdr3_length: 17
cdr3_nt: TGCGCCAGCAGCAGGGATGGGGGGCCTAGCTCCTACAATGAGCAGTTCTTC
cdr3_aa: CASSRDGGPSSYNEQFF

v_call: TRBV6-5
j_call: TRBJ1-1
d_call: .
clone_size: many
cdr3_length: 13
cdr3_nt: TGTGCCAGCAGTTGGGCGGGGAACACTGAAGCTTTCTTT
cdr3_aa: CASSWAGNTEAFF

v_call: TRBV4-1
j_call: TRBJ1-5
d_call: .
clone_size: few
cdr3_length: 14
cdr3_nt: TGCGCCAGCAGCCAAGAACGGGCCTATCAGCCCCAGCATTTT
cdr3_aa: CASSQERAYQPQHF

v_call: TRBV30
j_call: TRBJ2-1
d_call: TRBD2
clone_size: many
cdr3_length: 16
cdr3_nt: TGTGCCTGGAGAAAGAAGGGACTAGGAGAAAAGGATGAGCAGTTCTTC
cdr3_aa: CAWRKKGLGEKDEQFF

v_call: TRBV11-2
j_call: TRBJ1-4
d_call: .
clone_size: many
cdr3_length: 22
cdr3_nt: TGTGCCAGCAGCTTAGGTCCAGGCCCAGGGCCCCAGGGGCCGGTTCCAGTCGAAAAACTGTTTTTT
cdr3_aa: CASSLGPGPGPQGPVPVEKLFF

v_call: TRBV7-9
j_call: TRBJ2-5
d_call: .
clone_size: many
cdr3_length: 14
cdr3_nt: TGTGCCAGCAGCTTAGCTGGGGGGTCAGAGACCCAGTACTTC
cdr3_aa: CASSLAGGSETQYF

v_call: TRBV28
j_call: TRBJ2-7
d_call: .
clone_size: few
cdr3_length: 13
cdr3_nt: TGTGCCAGCGGACTTTTTGGTCTCTACGAGCAGTACTTC
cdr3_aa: CASGLFGLYEQYF

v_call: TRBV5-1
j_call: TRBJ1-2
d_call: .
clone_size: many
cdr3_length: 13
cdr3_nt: TGCGCCAGCAGCTCAAACGTCGTTGATGGCTACACCTTC
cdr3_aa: CASSSNVVDGYTF

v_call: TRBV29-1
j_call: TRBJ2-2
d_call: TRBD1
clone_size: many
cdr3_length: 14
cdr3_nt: TGCAGCGTTACCGACCGGGACAGCGGAGGGGAGCTGTTTTTT
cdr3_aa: CSVTDRDSGGELFF

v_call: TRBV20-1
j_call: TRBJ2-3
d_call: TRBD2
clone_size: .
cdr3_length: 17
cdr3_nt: TGCAGTGCTAGCCCCCCTTTGACTAGCGGATTCGGAGATACGCAGTATTTT
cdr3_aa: CSASPPLTSGFGDTQYF

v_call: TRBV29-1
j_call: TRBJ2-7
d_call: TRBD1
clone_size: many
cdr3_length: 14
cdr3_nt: TGCAGCGTACAGACCGGGACAGGGCCCTACGAGCAGTACTTC
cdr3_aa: CSVQTGTGPYEQYF

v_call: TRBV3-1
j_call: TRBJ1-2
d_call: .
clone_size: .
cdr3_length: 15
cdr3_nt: TGTGCCAGCAGCCAACTAAGGGAGGACACTTATGGCTACACCTTC
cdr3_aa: CASSQLREDTYGYTF

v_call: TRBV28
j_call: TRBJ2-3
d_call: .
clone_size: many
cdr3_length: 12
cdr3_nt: TGTGCCAGCAGTGAGGGGACAGATACGCAGTATTTT
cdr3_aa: CASSEGTDTQYF

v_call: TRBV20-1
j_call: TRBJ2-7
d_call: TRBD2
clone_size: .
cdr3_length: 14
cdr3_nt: TGCAGTGCTTCGGGTTCGGGACTAACATACGAGCAGTACTTC
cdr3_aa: CSASGSGLTYEQYF

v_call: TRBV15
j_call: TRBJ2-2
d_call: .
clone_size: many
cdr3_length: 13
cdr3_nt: TGTGCCTCCAGGAGTTTAAATCACGGGGAGCTGTTTTTT
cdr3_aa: CASRSLNHGELFF

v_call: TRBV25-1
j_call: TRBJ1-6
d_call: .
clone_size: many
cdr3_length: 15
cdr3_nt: TGTGCCAGCAGTGAAAACCAAGGCATTAATTCACCCCTCCACTTT
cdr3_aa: CASSENQGINSPLHF

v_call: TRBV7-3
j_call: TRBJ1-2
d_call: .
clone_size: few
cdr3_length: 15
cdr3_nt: TGTGCCAGCAGCTTAGAAGGACCGCCCAACTATGGCTACACCTTC
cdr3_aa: CASSLEGPPNYGYTF

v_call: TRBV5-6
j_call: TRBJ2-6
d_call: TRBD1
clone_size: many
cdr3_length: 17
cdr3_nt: TGTGCCAGCAGAGCCTACGGACAGGGCTCTGGGGCCAACGTCCTGACTTTC
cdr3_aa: CASRAYGQGSGANVLTF